This passage covers 32 T cell receptor beta chains from one sample sequenced in a study of T cell repertoires in cytomegalovirus infection. TCRdb recomputed calls from the reads with MiXCR, one row per CDR3 protein. The sample yields under 250,000 distinct CDR3 sequences, approximately 7% seen once. The sequenced sample was PBMCs. The receptors derive from a human donor in good health (CMV status not recorded). Some clones in this sample may be carry-over from other donors' samples.

This clonotype was seen repeatedly, ten times or more. The V and J genes are TRBV7-8 and TRBJ2-1, with TRBD1 matching over 10 bases. Looked up from germline, CDR1 is SGHVS and CDR2 is FQNEAQ. This CDR3 contains 15 residues. V was pared by 2 bases and J by 9 bases, with 7 bases of the junction left unmatched. The CDR3 nucleotides read TGTGCCAGCAGCTTATCTCCTGACAGGGGGCGTGAGCAGTTCTTC. Translated: CASSLSPDRGREQFF.

The chain uses TRBV2 and TRBJ1-3, with a tentative D call TRBD1 (5 bases). From germline, CDR1 is SNHLY and CDR2 FYNNEI. This CDR3 is 12 amino acids long. V was clipped by 6 bases and J by 4 bases, with 7 bases between them. The CDR3 DNA is TGTGCCAGCAGAGGACAAGGAAACACCATATATTTT. Its protein product is CASRGQGNTIYF. Based on the CDR3 plus reference TRBV2 and TRBJ1-3, the full variable domain is EPEVTQTPSHQVTQMGQEVILRCVPISNHLYFYWYRQILGQKVEFLVSFYNNEISEKSEIFDDQFSVERPDGSNFTLKIRSTKLEDSAMYFCASRGQGNTIYFGEGSWLTVV.

This clonotype was recorded at least ten times. The chain combines TRBV12-5 with TRBJ2-3; 9 bases align to TRBD2. Germline CDR1 and CDR2: LGHNT and FRNRAP. This CDR3 has 15 residues. V lost 2 bases and J lost 2; bases outside the gene matches: 2. DNA of the CDR3: TGTGCTAGTGGTTTGTCTAGCGGGATCACAGATACGCAGTATTTT. Translation: CASGLSSGITDTQYF.

This clonotype was observed at least ten times. The V and J genes are TRBV10-3 and TRBJ2-4, with D perhaps TRBD2 (5 bases). Germline V gene sequence: CDR1 ENHRY, CDR2 SYGVKD. The CDR3 has 14 residues. The V end was cut by 0 bases, the J end by 4 bases, with 7 bases between. The CDR3 protein is CAISESRDKNIQYF. DNA of the CDR3: TGTGCCATCAGTGAGTCGAGGGATAAAAACATTCAGTACTTC.

At least ten counts were recorded for this clonotype. The gene calls are TRBV7-2 and TRBJ1-2; the D gene is possibly TRBD1 (6 bases). The CDR3 runs 15 residues. The germline V and J ends were trimmed by 4 bases and 3 bases, with 15 bases remaining between them. Germline V gene sequence: CDR1 SGHTA, CDR2 FQGNSA. The CDR3 is CASSSLIRGHYGYTF. The CDR3 bases are TGTGCCAGCAGCTCCTTAATCAGGGGTCACTATGGCTACACCTTC.

This clonotype occurred many times. The gene calls are TRBV6-2 or TRBV6-3 and TRBJ2-5; D call uncertain. V was clipped by 0 bases and J by 4 bases, with 15 bases between them. CDR3 length equals 16 residues. Germline CDR1 is MNHEY and CDR2 is SVGEGT. Written as DNA, the CDR3 is TGTGCCAGCAGTTACTCGTCGGGTACTCTGGGAGAGACCCAGTACTTC. This codes for CASSYSSGTLGETQYF.

The sample holds many counts of this clonotype. CDR3 sequence reads: CASSQGQGHQPQHF. In DNA form, the CDR3 reads TGCGCCAGCAGCCAAGGACAGGGACATCAGCCCCAGCATTTT. The gene calls are TRBV4-1 and TRBJ1-5; 7 bases are a match to TRBD1. J was trimmed by 5 bases and V by 1 base; bases with no gene match: 2. From germline, CDR1 is MGHRA and CDR2 YSYEKL. This CDR3 contains 14 residues.

Only a few counts were recorded for this clonotype. The chain employs TRBV18 and TRBJ2-7; D unclear. Trimming took 3 bases from V and 5 from J, leaving 8 bases between them. The V gene's germline CDR1 is KGHSH and CDR2 LQKENI. The CDR3 consists of 12 residues. CDR3 sequence reads: CASSPGKDEQYF. In DNA, the CDR3 is TGTGCCAGCTCACCGGGGAAGGACGAGCAGTACTTC. The complete variable domain, with remaining parts taken from reference TRBV18 and TRBJ2-7, reads NAGVMQNPRHLVRRRGQEARLRCSPMKGHSHVYWYRQLPEEGLKFMVYLQKENIIDESGMPKERFSAEFPKEGPSILRIQQVVRGDSAAYFCASSPGKDEQYFGPGTRLTVT.

In its sample, this clonotype was seen many times. V gene TRBV7-6 combines with J gene TRBJ2-6; tentative D call: TRBD1 (6 bases). The CDR3 is made up of 18 amino acids. V was trimmed by 5 bases and J by 3 bases, leaving 20 bases between them. The germline gives CDR1 SGHVS, CDR2 FNYEAQ. The CDR3 coding sequence is TGTGCCAGCAGCCTCAGGGACACAAGGCTCGATGGGGCCAACGTCCTGACTTTC. It yields the protein CASSLRDTRLDGANVLTF. The full variable domain, rest sourced from reference TRBV7-6 and TRBJ2-6, is GAGVSQSPRYKVTKRGQDVALRCDPISGHVSLYWYRQALGQGPEFLTYFNYEAQQDKSGLPNDRFSAERPEGSISTLTIQRTEQRDSAMYRCASSLRDTRLDGANVLTFGAGSRLTVL.

This clonotype showed up many times. The J gene is TRBJ2-7, the V gene TRBV7-2; TRBD1 agrees at 12 bases. Germline V CDR1 and CDR2: SGHTA, FQGNSA. The CDR3 is 15 residues long. J was trimmed by 7 bases and V by 3 bases; bases with no gene match: 7. The CDR3, as DNA: TGTGCCAGCAGCTTTCAGGGACAGGGGGCTCGGGAGCAGTACTTC. Its protein product is CASSFQGQGAREQYF.

This clonotype was seen ten or more times. The chain joins TRBV20-1 to TRBJ1-2; 12 nucleotides line up with TRBD1. This CDR3 comprises 14 residues. With V trimmed by 3 bases and J by 7 bases, 6 bases remained unmatched. Germline loops: CDR1 DFQATT, CDR2 SNEGSKA (reference sequence). For the CDR3, the DNA is TGCAGTGCTAGGGGGACAGGGGGCTCAGGTGGCTACACCTTC. Translated, it gives CSARGTGGSGGYTF.

In this sample, this clonotype turned up many times. This chain links TRBV9 with TRBJ2-7; D is unresolved. CDR1 is SGDLS and CDR2 is YYNGEE in the germline V gene. There are 12 residues in the CDR3. V was pared by 0 bases and J by 12 bases, with 13 bases between. The CDR3 here is CASSVDGVSLYF. In DNA form, the CDR3 reads TGTGCCAGCAGCGTAGATGGGGTCTCGTTGTACTTC.

The rearrangement uses TRBV5-1 and TRBJ1-1, with D unresolved. V was cut by 0 bases and J by 5 bases, with 11 bases left in between. Looked up from germline, CDR1 is SGHRS and CDR2 is YFSETQ. CDR3 length equals 14 residues. This CDR3 is CASSLAGRATEAFF. The CDR3 DNA sequence: TGCGCCAGCAGCTTGGCGGGCCGCGCGACTGAAGCTTTCTTT.

Many counts were recorded for this clonotype. This chain joins TRBV14 and TRBJ2-1, with D possibly matching TRBD2 (6 bases). The CDR3 is made up of 16 amino acids. Germline V gives CDR1 SGHDN, CDR2 FVKESK. Trimming left V 0 bases short and J 2 bases short, with 11 bases between. The CDR3 protein is CASSQDLWGAYNEQFF. CDR3 DNA: TGTGCCAGCAGCCAAGATCTTTGGGGGGCCTACAATGAGCAGTTCTTC.

The table lists this clonotype with many counts. V usage is TRBV7-2 and J usage is TRBJ1-5; unclear D gene. The CDR3 is made up of 15 amino acids. V was shortened by 1 base and J by 6 bases, with 13 bases between the two germline ends. The germline CDR1 and CDR2 sequences are SGHTA and FQGNSA. CDR3 DNA: TGTGCCAGCAGCTTAGATTCCGACGGGTCTCAGCCCCAGCATTTT. This sequence encodes CASSLDSDGSQPQHF.

This chain uses TRBV7-9 with TRBJ1-2; D possibly corresponds to TRBD1 (5 bases). The germline V gene encodes CDR1 SEHNR and CDR2 FQNEAQ (reference sequence). V was clipped by 1 base and J by 8 bases, with 11 bases between them. The CDR3 loop spans 13 amino acids. CDR3: CASSLEQEAGYTF. CDR3 nucleotides: TGTGCCAGCAGCTTAGAACAGGAGGCCGGCTACACCTTC.

This clonotype was observed at least ten times. The chain has TRBV24-1 and TRBJ2-2, with D perhaps matching TRBD1 (5 bases). In germline, CDR1 is KGHDR, CDR2 SFDVKD. V lost 2 bases, J lost 2 bases, and 11 bases lay in between. The CDR3 has 16 residues. In nucleotides, the CDR3 is TGTGCCACCAGTGATTATGACAGTTCTAACACCGGGGAGCTGTTTTTT. Translated, it gives CATSDYDSSNTGELFF.

Many counts were recorded for this clonotype. The chain couples TRBV18 to TRBJ2-7; 9 nucleotides agree with TRBD1. V dropped 3 bases and J dropped 6; count of bases not matched to a gene: 12. CDR1 and CDR2 (germline): KGHSH, LQKENI. The CDR3 length is 16 residues. The CDR3 loop reads CASSPLSGTGNSEQYF. CDR3 sequence (DNA): TGTGCCAGCTCACCGCTCTCCGGGACAGGGAATTCCGAGCAGTACTTC. The complete variable domain, with remaining parts taken from reference TRBV18 and TRBJ2-7, reads NAGVMQNPRHLVRRRGQEARLRCSPMKGHSHVYWYRQLPEEGLKFMVYLQKENIIDESGMPKERFSAEFPKEGPSILRIQQVVRGDSAAYFCASSPLSGTGNSEQYFGPGTRLTVT.

This clonotype was recorded a few times. This CDR3 reads CASSLRGGGTQPQHF. The CDR3 nucleotides read TGTGCCAGCAGTTTAAGGGGCGGGGGAACTCAGCCCCAGCATTTT. V gene TRBV28 combines with J gene TRBJ1-5, with a weak D call TRBD1 (5 bases). The CDR3 totals 15 residues. V lost 2 bases, J lost 6 bases, and 14 bases lay in between. The germline V gene encodes CDR1 MDHEN and CDR2 SYDVKM.

This clonotype was seen at least ten times. V gene TRBV6-2 or TRBV6-3 combines with J gene TRBJ2-5; TRBD1 aligns across 7 bases. This CDR3 has 16 residues. Germline loops: CDR1 MNHEY, CDR2 SVGEGT. V lost 7 bases to trimming and J lost 5 bases; unmatched junction nucleotides: 16. The CDR3 DNA follows: TGTGCCAGCAAACCTTATCCGGGACAGAAGACGGAGACCCAGTACTTC. Protein sequence: CASKPYPGQKTETQYF.

This clonotype was found many times. A junction end diverges from the germline sequence, so it may reflect a read error. This chain connects TRBV7-2 to TRBJ2-4; 11 bases map to TRBD2. CDR1 is SGHTA and CDR2 is FQGNSA in the germline V gene. The CDR3 sequence is 13 residues long. The CDR3 spells CASSTSGGALGNF. In DNA form, the CDR3 reads TGTGCCAGCAGCACTAGCGGGGGAGCCCTTGGGAACTTC.

This clonotype was detected many times. This chain links TRBV7-2 with TRBJ2-7; 10 bases line up with TRBD1. CDR1 is SGHTA, CDR2 FQGNSA, per germline. This CDR3 comprises 14 residues. The V segment lost 6 bases and the J segment 6 bases; nucleotides outside the gene matches: 8. The CDR3 DNA follows: TGTGCCAGCAGAAGGGACAGGGGCCTAAGCGAGCAGTACTTC. Translated, it gives CASRRDRGLSEQYF. The complete variable domain, with remaining parts taken from reference TRBV7-2 and TRBJ2-7, reads GAGVSQSPSNKVTEKGKDVELRCDPISGHTALYWYRQSLGQGLEFLIYFQGNSAPDKSGLPSDRFSAERTGGSVSTLTIQRTQQEDSAVYLCASRRDRGLSEQYFGPGTRLTVT.

This clonotype was counted at least ten times. The rearrangement uses TRBV7-9 and TRBJ1-4; no reliable D call. V lost 5 bases to trimming and J lost 7 bases, with 11 bases between them. The germline CDR1 and CDR2 sequences are SEHNR and FQNEAQ (reference sequence). The length of the CDR3 is 13 residues. The CDR3 protein is CASSLRSLEKLFF. The CDR3 DNA sequence: TGTGCCAGCAGCCTCAGGAGCCTTGAAAAACTGTTTTTT.

This clonotype was seen ten or more times. This chain connects TRBV7-6 to TRBJ2-1; 7 bases line up with TRBD1. The CDR3 length is 17 residues. V trimming: 5 bases; J trimming: 4 bases; junction bases outside the gene matches: 14. Germline values: CDR1 SGHVS, CDR2 FNYEAQ. CDR3 bases: TGTGCCAGCAGCCTCTACTCCGACAGGGTGGCATACAATGAGCAGTTCTTC. It is translated as CASSLYSDRVAYNEQFF.

This clonotype has ten or more counts. The V call is TRBV7-2, the J call TRBJ1-3, with D hard to call. The CDR3 spans 13 residues. Germline V gene lookup returns CDR1 SGHTA and CDR2 FQGNSA. The V and J ends lost 5 bases and 4 bases respectively, with 9 bases between them. The CDR3 sequence: CASSPTSGNTIYF. CDR3 DNA: TGTGCCAGCAGCCCCACTTCAGGAAACACCATATATTTT.

This clonotype was seen many times. The rearrangement links TRBV6-2 or TRBV6-3 to TRBJ1-5; 8 bases are a match to TRBD1. The ends lost 6 bases at V and 1 base at J; junction bases unmatched: 11. Germline CDR1 is MNHEY and CDR2 is SVGEGT. The CDR3 is made up of 17 amino acids. Here the CDR3 reads CASRTDRGSRSNQPQHF. CDR3 nucleotide sequence: TGTGCCAGCAGGACCGACAGGGGATCGCGCAGCAATCAGCCCCAGCATTTT.

This clonotype was counted ten times or more. The chain combines TRBV30 with TRBJ1-5, with TRBD1 as a possible D gene (5 bases). Germline CDR1 and CDR2: GTSNPN and SVGIG (reference sequence). V was clipped by 5 bases and J by 2 bases, with 13 bases between them. CDR3 length equals 14 residues. The CDR3 region is CAWGEQAGNQPQHF. As DNA, the CDR3 is TGTGCCTGGGGAGAACAGGCGGGCAATCAGCCCCAGCATTTT.

The table lists this clonotype with many counts. The rearrangement links TRBV6-1 to TRBJ2-1, with 11 bases fitting TRBD1. Germline values: CDR1 MNHNS, CDR2 SASEGT. The CDR3 has 16 amino acids. J was trimmed by 4 bases and V by 5 bases; bases with no gene match: 7. The CDR3 bases are TGTGCCAGCAGTTTAACCCGGGACAGGGGGTACAATGAGCAGTTCTTC. This codes for CASSLTRDRGYNEQFF.

This clonotype was seen a few times. The rearrangement links TRBV20-1 to TRBJ2-4; TRBD1 matches 8 bases. Germline CDR1 is DFQATT and CDR2 is SNEGSKA (reference sequence). The CDR3 contains 15 residues. V trimming: 3 bases; J trimming: 8 bases; junction bases outside the gene matches: 12. The CDR3: CSASDTGQEIDIQYF. CDR3 sequence (DNA): TGCAGTGCTAGCGATACGGGACAGGAGATTGACATTCAGTACTTC.

There are many counts of this clonotype. The chain uses TRBV7-9 and TRBJ2-7, with D tentatively TRBD2 (6 bases). The CDR3 loop spans 15 amino acids. Germline V gene sequence: CDR1 SEHNR, CDR2 FQNEAQ (reference sequence). V lost 3 bases to trimming and J lost 6 bases, with 18 bases between them. The CDR3 protein is CASSFGGAATSEQYF. CDR3 DNA: TGTGCCAGCAGCTTTGGAGGGGCCGCTACGAGCGAGCAGTACTTC.

The table lists this clonotype with many counts. The V gene is TRBV7-6, the J gene TRBJ1-1; D remains unclear. Between the trimmed V and J ends, which lost 1 base and 2 bases, there was a span of 8 bases. The CDR3 has 14 amino acids. CDR1 is SGHVS and CDR2 is FNYEAQ in the germline V gene. CDR3 loop: CASSLGEANTEAFF. Here the CDR3 DNA reads TGTGCCAGCAGCTTAGGAGAAGCCAACACTGAAGCTTTCTTT.

There are a few counts of this clonotype. The rearrangement links TRBV20-1 to TRBJ2-6; 8 bases match TRBD1. Germline V lookup: CDR1 DFQATT, CDR2 SNEGSKA (reference sequence). Trimming removed 3 bases from V and 9 bases from J; junction bases left unmatched: 7. The length of the CDR3 is 14 residues. CDR3 in DNA: TGCAGTGCTAGCGACGACAGGGGAGGCAACGTCCTGACTTTC. Encoded protein: CSASDDRGGNVLTF.